One sample yielded the 2 T cell receptor beta chains listed below, sequenced in a study of blood T cells in healthy people across ages. For the second PCR, which ran for roughly 6 to 12 cycles, a sample-barcoded 5' primer and a J-beta primer mix were used. TCRdb re-analysed the 5' RACE reads in MiXCR, keeping a single row per CDR3 protein. The sample has roughly 900,000 distinct CDR3 sequences; 48% are singletons. Sequencing was carried out using blood. The receptors stem from a young man in good health.

The chain carries TRBV20-1 and TRBJ1-5; D not resolved. Germline CDR1 DFQATT, CDR2 SNEGSKA (reference sequence). The CDR3 extends over 15 amino acids. The V gene lost 5 bases and the J gene lost 1 base, with 15 bases spanning the gap. The CDR3, as DNA: TGCAGTGCTTGGAGGAGGAGAGGGAGCAATCAGCCCCAGCATTTT. This gives the protein CSAWRRRGSNQPQHF.

The chain has TRBV6-6 and TRBJ2-7; possible D gene TRBD1, 6 bases. The CDR3 extends over 15 amino acids. Trimming took off 0 bases at V and 2 bases at J, with 11 bases between the two ends. Germline-derived CDR1 and CDR2 are MNHNY and SVGAGI (reference sequence). CDR3 residues: CASSYSIQGAYEQYF. The CDR3 nucleotides are TGTGCCAGCAGTTACTCGATACAGGGCGCCTACGAGCAGTACTTC.